This T cell receptor (beta chain) was retrieved from a study of blood T cell repertoires in COVID-19. Study at large: Material from acute and convalescent COVID-19 was sourced from the United States, Italy and Spain.

Germline CDR1 MDHEN, CDR2 SYDVKM. The CDR3 is 17 amino acids. V gave up 6 bases and J gave up 3 bases, with 20 bases separating them. As handled by the study authors: Amplification of reference gene primers provided the estimated nucleated cell counts. Measured with immunoSEQ multiplex PCR; TCRdb has only the in-frame clones, and not every one. V, J and clone size are taken as reported in that table, and D and trimming were inferred from the DNA itself. The sample lists 150,000 to 250,000 clones, approximately 82% seen once, with 6% to 8% in the top ten. Sequencing was done on a sample of peripheral blood. V gene TRBV28 combines with J gene TRBJ2-2; TRBD2 is a possible D gene (6 bases). The sequence derives from a human donor with acute or convalescent COVID-19. The donor label of this sample is uncertain. The chain's CDR3 is CASRGGSGHTYTGELFF. CDR3 nucleotide sequence: TGTGCCAGCAGGGGGGGTAGCGGTCATACTTACACCGGGGAGCTGTTTTTT.